This T cell receptor beta chain was sequenced in a study of blood T cell repertoires in COVID-19. Germline values: CDR1 LNHDA, CDR2 SQIVND (reference sequence). V lost 3 bases and J 3 bases, leaving 12 bases between the germline ends. The CDR3 is 14 residues long. The table came from immunoSEQ multiplex PCR; TCRdb's copy has only in-frame clones and leaves some out. Of 150,000 to 200,000 clones listed, less than 85% were seen once; the top ten hold 13%. This clonotype originated in a man between 45 and 60 years old who had recovered from COVID-19. The sequenced sample was peripheral blood. The gene calls are TRBV19 and TRBJ2-7; tentative D call: TRBD1 (5 bases). The CDR3 spells CASSIDVGHYEQYF. CDR3 nucleotide sequence: TGTGCCAGTAGTATTGATGTAGGACACTACGAGCAGTACTTC.